The clone carrying this T cell receptor (beta chain) came up many times. Its antigen is unidentified. MiXCR, run by TCRdb on the multiplex PCR reads, gives a single entry per CDR3 protein. The sample includes 140,000 or so distinct CDR3 sequences, roughly 33% of them seen just once. The data originate from a study of breast tumors, draining lymph nodes, adjacent tissues. Study-wide points: Tumor TCR diversity was below lymph nodes but above nontumor tissue.

Samples came from axillary lymph nodes draining the breast cancer. The TCR comes from a female donor with breast cancer. Some clones in this sample may be carry-over from other donors' samples. The sequencing input was axillary lymph node tissue.

CDR3 DNA: TGTGCCACCACCGGACTGACTAGCAATAGAGAGACCCAGTACTTC. It translates to CATTGLTSNRETQYF. The chain links TRBV15 to TRBJ2-5, with 7 bases identical to TRBD2. The J segment lost 4 bases and the V segment lost 7 bases, leaving 12 bases of the junction unmatched. CDR3 length: 15 residues. The germline gives CDR1 LNHNV, CDR2 YYDKDF (reference sequence).